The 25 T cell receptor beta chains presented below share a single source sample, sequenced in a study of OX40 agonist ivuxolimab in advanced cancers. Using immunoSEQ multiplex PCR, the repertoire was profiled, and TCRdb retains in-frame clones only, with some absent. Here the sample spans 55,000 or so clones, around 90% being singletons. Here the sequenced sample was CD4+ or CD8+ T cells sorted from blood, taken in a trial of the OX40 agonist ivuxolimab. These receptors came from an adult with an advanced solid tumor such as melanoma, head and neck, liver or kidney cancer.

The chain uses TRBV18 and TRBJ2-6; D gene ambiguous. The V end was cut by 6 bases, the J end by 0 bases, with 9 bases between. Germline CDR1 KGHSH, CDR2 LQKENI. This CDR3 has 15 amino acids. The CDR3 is CASSRRDSGANVLTF. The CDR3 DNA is TGTGCCAGCTCCCGAAGGGACTCTGGGGCCAACGTCCTGACTTTC. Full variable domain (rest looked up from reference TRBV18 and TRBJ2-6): NAGVMQNPRHLVRRRGQEARLRCSPMKGHSHVYWYRQLPEEGLKFMVYLQKENIIDESGMPKERFSAEFPKEGPSILRIQQVVRGDSAAYFCASSRRDSGANVLTFGAGSRLTVL.

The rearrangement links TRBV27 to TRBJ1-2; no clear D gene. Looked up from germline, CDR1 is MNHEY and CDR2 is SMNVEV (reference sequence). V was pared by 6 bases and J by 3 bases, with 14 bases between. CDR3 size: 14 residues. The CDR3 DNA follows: TGTGCCAGCAGCCAGCGTGAGCGTGACTATGGCTACACCTTC. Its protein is CASSQRERDYGYTF.

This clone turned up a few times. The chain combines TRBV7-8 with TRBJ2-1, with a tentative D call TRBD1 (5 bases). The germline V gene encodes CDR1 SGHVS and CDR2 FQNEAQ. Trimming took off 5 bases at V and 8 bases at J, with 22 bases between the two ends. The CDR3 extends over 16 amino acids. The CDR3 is CASSPSGREIIYEQFF. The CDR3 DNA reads TGTGCCAGCAGCCCCTCTGGCAGGGAAATAATCTATGAGCAGTTCTTC.

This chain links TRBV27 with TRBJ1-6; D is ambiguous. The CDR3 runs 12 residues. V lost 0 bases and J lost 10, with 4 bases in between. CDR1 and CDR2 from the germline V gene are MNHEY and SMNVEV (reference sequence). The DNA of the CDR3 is TGTGCCAGCAGTTTATCGAACTCACCCCTCCACTTT. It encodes CASSLSNSPLHF.

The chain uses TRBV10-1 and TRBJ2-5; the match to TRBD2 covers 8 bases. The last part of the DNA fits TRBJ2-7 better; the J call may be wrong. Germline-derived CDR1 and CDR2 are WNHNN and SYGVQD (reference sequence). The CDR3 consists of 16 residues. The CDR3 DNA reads TGCGCCAGCACTCCGGGGGGGGCAGGGGAGAAATTCGAGCAGTACTTC. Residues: CASTPGGAGEKFEQYF.

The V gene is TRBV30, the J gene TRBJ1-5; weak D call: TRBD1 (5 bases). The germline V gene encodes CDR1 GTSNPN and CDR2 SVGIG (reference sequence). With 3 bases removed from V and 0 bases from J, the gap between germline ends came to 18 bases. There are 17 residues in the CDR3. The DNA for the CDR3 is TGTGCCTGGAGCGGTTTAAGGACGGACAATAGCAATCAGCCCCAGCATTTT. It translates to CAWSGLRTDNSNQPQHF.

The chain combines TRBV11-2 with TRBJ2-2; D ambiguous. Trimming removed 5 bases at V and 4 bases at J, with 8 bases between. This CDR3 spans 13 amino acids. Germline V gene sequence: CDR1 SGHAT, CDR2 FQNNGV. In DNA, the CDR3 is TGTGCCAGCAGCGGTAGAGTCACCGGGGAGCTGTTTTTT. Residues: CASSGRVTGELFF. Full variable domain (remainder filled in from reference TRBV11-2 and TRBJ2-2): EAGVAQSPRYKIIEKRQSVAFWCNPISGHATLYWYQQILGQGPKLLIQFQNNGVVDDSQLPKDRFSAERLKGVDSTLKIQPAKLEDSAVYLCASSGRVTGELFFGEGSRLTVL.

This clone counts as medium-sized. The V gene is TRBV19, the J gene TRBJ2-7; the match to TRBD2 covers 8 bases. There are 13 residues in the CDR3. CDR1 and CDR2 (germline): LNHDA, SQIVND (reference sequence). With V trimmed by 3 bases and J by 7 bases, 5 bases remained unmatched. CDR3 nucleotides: TGTGCCAGTAGTATCACTAGCGGAGGAGAGCAGTACTTC. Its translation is CASSITSGGEQYF.

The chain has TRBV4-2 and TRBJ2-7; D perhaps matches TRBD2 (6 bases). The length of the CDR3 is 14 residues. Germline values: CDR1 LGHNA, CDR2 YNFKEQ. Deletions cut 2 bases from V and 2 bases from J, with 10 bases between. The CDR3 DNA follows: TGTGCCAGCAGCCAATTAGCGGATACCTACGAGCAGTACTTC. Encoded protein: CASSQLADTYEQYF.

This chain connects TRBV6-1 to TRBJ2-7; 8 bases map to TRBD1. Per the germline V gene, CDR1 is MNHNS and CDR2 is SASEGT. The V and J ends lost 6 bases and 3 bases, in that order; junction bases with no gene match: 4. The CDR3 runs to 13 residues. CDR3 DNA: TGTGCCAGCAGAAGGACAGGGAACTACGAGCAGTACTTC. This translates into CASRRTGNYEQYF.

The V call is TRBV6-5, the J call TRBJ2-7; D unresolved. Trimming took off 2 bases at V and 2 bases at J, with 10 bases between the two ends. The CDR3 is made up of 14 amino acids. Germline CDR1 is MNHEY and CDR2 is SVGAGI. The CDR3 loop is CASSYPGPTYEQYF. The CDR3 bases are TGTGCCAGCAGTTACCCAGGACCTACCTACGAGCAGTACTTC.

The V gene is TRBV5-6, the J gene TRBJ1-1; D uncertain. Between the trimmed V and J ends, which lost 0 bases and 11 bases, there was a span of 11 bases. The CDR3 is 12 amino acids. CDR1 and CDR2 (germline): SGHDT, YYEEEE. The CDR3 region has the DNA TGTGCCAGCAGCTTGGGGCGCATCAGCGCTTTCTTT. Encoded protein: CASSLGRISAFF.

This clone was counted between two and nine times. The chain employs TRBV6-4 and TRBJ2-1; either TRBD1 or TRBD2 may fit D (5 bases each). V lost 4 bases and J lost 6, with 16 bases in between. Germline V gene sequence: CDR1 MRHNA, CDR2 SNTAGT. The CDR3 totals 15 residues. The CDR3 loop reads CASSVGLAAVNEQFF. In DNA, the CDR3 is TGTGCCAGCAGTGTGGGGCTAGCTGCCGTCAATGAGCAGTTCTTC.

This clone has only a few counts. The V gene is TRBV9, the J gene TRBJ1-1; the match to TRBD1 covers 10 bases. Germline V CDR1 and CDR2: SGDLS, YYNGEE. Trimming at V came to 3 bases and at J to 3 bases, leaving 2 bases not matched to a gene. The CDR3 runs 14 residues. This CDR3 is CASSGDRGYTEAFF. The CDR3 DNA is TGTGCCAGCAGCGGGGACAGGGGATACACTGAAGCTTTCTTT.

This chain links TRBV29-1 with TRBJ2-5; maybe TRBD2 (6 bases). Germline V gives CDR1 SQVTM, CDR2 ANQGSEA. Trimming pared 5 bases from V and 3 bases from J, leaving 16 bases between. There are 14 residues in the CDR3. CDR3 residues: CSVLEGGTKETQYF. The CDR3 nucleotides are TGCAGCGTTCTGGAGGGAGGCACGAAAGAGACCCAGTACTTC.

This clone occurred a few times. DNA for the CDR3: TGTGCCAGCTCCAGAGGGGGCAGTGGCACTGAAGCTTTCTTT. As protein: CASSRGGSGTEAFF. The rearrangement uses TRBV7-3 and TRBJ1-1; TRBD1 aligns across 7 bases. V trimming: 8 bases; J trimming: 4 bases; junction bases outside the gene matches: 10. The CDR3 totals 14 residues. Looked up from germline, CDR1 is SGHTA and CDR2 is FQGTGA.

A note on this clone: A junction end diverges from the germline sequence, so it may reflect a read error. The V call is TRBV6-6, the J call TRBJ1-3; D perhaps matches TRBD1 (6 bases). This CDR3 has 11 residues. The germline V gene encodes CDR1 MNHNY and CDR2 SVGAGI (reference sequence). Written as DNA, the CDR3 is TGTGCCAGCAGTTACCAGGGGAGGTTTTCTTTT. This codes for CASSYQGRFSF.

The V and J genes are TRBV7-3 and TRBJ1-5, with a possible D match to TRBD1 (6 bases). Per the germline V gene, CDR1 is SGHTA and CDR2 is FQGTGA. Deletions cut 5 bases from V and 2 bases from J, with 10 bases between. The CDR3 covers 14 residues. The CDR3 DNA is TGTGCCAGCAGCCCCAGGGGCGGCAATCAGCCCCAGCATTTT. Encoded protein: CASSPRGGNQPQHF.

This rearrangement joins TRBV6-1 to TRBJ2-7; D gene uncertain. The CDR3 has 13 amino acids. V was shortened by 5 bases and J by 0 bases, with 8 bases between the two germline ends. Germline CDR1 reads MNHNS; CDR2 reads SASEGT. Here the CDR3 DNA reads TGTGCCAGCAGTATCAGAAACTCCTACGAGCAGTACTTC. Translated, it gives CASSIRNSYEQYF.

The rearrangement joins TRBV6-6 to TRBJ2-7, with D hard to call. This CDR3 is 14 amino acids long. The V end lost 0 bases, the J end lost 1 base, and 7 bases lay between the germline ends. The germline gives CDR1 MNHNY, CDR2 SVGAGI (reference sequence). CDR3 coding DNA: TGTGCCAGCAGTTACTCTGGAGTTTCCTACGAGCAGTACTTC. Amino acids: CASSYSGVSYEQYF.

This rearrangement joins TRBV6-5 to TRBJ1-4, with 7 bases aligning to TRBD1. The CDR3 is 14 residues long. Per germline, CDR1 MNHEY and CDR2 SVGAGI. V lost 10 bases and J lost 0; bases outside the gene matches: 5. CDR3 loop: CATKQGATNEKLFF. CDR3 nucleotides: TGTGCCACTAAGCAGGGGGCAACTAATGAAAAACTGTTTTTT.

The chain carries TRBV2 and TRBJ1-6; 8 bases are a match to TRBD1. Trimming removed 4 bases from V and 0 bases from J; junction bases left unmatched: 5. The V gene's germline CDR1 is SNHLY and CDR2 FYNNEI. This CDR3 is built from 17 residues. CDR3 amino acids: CASSATGGSSYNSPLHF. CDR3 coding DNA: TGTGCCAGCAGTGCCACAGGGGGAAGCTCCTATAATTCACCCCTCCACTTT.

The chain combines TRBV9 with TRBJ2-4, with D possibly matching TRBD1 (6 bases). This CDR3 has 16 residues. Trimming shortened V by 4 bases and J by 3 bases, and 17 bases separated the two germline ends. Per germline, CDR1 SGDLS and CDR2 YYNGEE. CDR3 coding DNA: TGTGCCAGCAGCTTTGGTAGGGTAGGGGGCAAAAACATTCAGTACTTC. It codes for CASSFGRVGGKNIQYF.

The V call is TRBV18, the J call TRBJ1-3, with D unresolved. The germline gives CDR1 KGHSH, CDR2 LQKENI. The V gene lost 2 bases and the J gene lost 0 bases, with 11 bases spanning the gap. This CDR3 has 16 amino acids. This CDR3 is CASSPAPQSSGNTIYF. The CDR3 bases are TGTGCCAGCTCACCAGCACCCCAAAGCTCTGGAAACACCATATATTTT.

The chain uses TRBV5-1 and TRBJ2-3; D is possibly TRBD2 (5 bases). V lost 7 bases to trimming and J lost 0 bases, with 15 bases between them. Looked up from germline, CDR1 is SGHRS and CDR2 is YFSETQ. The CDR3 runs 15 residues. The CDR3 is CASSPRGDSTDTQYF. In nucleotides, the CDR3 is TGCGCCAGCTCACCACGGGGAGATAGCACAGATACGCAGTATTTT.